The present T cell receptor (beta chain) was sequenced within a study of cytomegalovirus exposure and HLA in healthy donors. Study-wide results and limits: Researchers reported that a few CMV-associated chains were confirmed in vitro as CMV antigen-specific. The study reported that TCR beta sequences accurately predicted HLA-A and HLA-B alleles in most subjects.

It was with 60 Vbeta and 13 Jbeta primers that the PCR ran. TCRdb keeps only in-frame clones here, not all; method: immunoSEQ multiplex PCR. Altogether 60,000 to 70,000 clones are present, about 82% being singletons, with the ten largest covering almost 4.5%. A remark on this clone: Its specificity is unknown.

V lost 0 bases, J lost 0 bases, and 4 bases lay in between. The CDR3 covers 14 residues. The V gene's germline CDR1 is SGHAT and CDR2 FQNNGV. Sequenced sample: PBMCs. This receptor was obtained from a woman aged 30 to 39 in good health and CMV-seronegative. The V gene is TRBV11-2, the J gene TRBJ2-3; D is unresolved. CDR3 sequence reads: CASSLDYSTDTQYF. The CDR3 DNA is TGTGCCAGCAGCTTAGACTATAGCACAGATACGCAGTATTTT.